Included here is one TCR beta chain sequence, with context. The sample belongs to a study of blood T cell repertoires in COVID-19. About the study: Acute-phase and convalescent COVID-19 samples originated in the United States, Italy and Spain.

Profiled with immunoSEQ multiplex PCR; TCRdb holds only in-frame clones, not every one. The data contain 29,000 or so clones, 89% of them singletons. Trimming took 2 bases from V and 1 from J, leaving 11 bases between them. From germline, CDR1 is SGHVS and CDR2 FQNEAQ. The CDR3 loop spans 15 amino acids. The chain recombines TRBV7-8 with TRBJ1-1; D not resolved. The TCR was taken from a human donor in a cohort sampled during active COVID-19. The sequenced material came from peripheral blood. The CDR3 DNA is TGTGCCAGCAGCTTACTTATTGGCCCGAACACTGAAGCTTTCTTT. Protein sequence: CASSLLIGPNTEAFF.